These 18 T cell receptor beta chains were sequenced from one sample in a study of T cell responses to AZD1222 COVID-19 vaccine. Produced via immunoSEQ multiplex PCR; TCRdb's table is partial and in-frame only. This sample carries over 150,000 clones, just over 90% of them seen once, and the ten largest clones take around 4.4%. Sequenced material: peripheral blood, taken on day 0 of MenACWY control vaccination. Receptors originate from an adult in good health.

The CDR3 coding sequence is TGTGCCAGTAGTTCGGGACAGGGGAGCGGCAATGAGCAGTTCTTC. Amino acid sequence: CASSSGQGSGNEQFF. This rearrangement joins TRBV19 to TRBJ2-1, with 10 bases matching TRBD1. Germline assignment: CDR1 LNHDA and CDR2 SQIVND (reference sequence). The CDR3 totals 15 residues. After removal of 5 bases from V and 6 bases from J, the junction contained 7 bases not matched to a gene.

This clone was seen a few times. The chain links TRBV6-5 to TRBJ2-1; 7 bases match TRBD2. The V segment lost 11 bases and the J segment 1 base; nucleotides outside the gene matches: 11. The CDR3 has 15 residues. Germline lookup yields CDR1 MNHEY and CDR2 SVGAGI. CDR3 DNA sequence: TGTGCCGCGGCGGGGAGCGGGGCTTCCTACAATGAGCAGTTCTTC. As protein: CAAAGSGASYNEQFF.

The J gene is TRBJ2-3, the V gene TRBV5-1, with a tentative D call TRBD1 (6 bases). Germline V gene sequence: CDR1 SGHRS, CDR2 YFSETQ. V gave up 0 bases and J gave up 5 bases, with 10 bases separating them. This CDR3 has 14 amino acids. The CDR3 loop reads CASSLAGQIDTQYF. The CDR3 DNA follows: TGCGCCAGCAGCTTGGCGGGACAAATAGATACGCAGTATTTT.

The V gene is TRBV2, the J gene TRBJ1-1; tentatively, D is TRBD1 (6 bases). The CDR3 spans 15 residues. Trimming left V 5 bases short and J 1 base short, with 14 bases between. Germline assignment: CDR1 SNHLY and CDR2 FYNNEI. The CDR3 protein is CASSTPGGGNTEAFF. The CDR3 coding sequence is TGTGCCAGCAGTACCCCGGGGGGCGGGAACACTGAAGCTTTCTTT.

CDR3 nucleotide sequence: TGTGCCAGCAGCGTCTCCGGCAGCTCTGGAAACACCATATATTTT. Amino acid sequence: CASSVSGSSGNTIYF. The chain joins TRBV9 to TRBJ1-3; no clear D gene. Trimming shortened V by 2 bases and J by 0 bases, and 9 bases separated the two germline ends. Germline CDR1 reads SGDLS; CDR2 reads YYNGEE. This CDR3 spans 15 amino acids. The full variable domain, its missing parts supplied by reference TRBV9 and TRBJ1-3, is DSGVTQTPKHLITATGQRVTLRCSPRSGDLSVYWYQQSLDQGLQFLIQYYNGEERAKGNILERFSAQQFPDLHSELNLSSLELGDSALYFCASSVSGSSGNTIYFGEGSWLTVV.

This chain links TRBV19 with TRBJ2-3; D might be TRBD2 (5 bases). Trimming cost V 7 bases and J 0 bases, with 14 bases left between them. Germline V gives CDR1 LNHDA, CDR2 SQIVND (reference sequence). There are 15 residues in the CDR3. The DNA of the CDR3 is TGTGCCAGTACTCTAAGAGGGCGTAGCACAGATACGCAGTATTTT. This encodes CASTLRGRSTDTQYF. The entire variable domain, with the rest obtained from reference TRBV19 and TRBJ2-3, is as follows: DGGITQSPKYLFRKEGQNVTLSCEQNLNHDAMYWYRQDPGQGLRLIYYSQIVNDFQKGDIAEGYSVSREKKESFPLTVTSAQKNPTAFYLCASTLRGRSTDTQYFGPGTRLTVL.

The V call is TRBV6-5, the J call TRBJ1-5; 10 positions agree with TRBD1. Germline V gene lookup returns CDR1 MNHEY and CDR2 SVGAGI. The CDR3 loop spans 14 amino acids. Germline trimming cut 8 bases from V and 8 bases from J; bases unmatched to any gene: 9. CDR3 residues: CASGKDRGREPQHF. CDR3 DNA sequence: TGTGCCAGCGGAAAAGACAGGGGGCGGGAGCCCCAGCATTTT.

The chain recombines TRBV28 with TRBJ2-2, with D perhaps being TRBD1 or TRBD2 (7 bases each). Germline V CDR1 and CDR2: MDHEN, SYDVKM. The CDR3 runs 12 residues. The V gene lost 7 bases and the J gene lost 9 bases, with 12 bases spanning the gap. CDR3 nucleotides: TGTGCCAGCAAGGGAGGGGGCCGGGAGCTGTTTTTT. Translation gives CASKGGGRELFF.

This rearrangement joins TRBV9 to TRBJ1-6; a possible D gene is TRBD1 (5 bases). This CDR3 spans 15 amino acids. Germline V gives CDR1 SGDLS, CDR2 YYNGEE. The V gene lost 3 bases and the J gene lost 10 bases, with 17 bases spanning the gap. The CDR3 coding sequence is TGTGCCAGCAGCGCCCAGGGACTCGCTAACTCACCCCTCCACTTT. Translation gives CASSAQGLANSPLHF.

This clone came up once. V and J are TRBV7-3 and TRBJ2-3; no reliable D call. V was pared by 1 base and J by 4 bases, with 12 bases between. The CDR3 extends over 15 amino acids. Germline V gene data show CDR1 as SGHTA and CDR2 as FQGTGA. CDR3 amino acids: CASSLNGDEADTQYF. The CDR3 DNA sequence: TGTGCCAGCAGCTTAAATGGGGATGAGGCAGATACGCAGTATTTT. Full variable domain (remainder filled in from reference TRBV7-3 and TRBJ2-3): GAGVSQTPSNKVTEKGKYVELRCDPISGHTALYWYRQSLGQGPEFLIYFQGTGAADDSGLPNDRFFAVRPEGSVSTLKIQRTERGDSAVYLCASSLNGDEADTQYFGPGTRLTVL.

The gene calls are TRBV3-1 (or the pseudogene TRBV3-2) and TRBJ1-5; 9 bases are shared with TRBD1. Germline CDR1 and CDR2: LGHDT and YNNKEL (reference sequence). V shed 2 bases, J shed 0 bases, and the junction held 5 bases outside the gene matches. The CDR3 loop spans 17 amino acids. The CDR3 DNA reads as TGTGCCAGCAGCCAAACGGACAGGGGATATAGCAATCAGCCCCAGCATTTT. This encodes CASSQTDRGYSNQPQHF.

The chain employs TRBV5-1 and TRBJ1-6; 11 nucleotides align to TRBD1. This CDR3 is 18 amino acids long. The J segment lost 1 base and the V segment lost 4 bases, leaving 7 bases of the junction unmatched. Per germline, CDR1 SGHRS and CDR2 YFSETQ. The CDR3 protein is CASSPKGQGASYNSPLHF. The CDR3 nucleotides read TGCGCCAGCAGCCCTAAAGGACAGGGGGCTTCCTATAATTCACCCCTCCACTTT.

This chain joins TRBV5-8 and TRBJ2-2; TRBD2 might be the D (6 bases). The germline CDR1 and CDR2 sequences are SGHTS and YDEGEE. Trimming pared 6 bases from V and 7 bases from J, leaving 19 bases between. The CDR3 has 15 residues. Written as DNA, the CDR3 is TGTGCCAGCAACATCCATACGGGACTCAGCGGGGAGCTGTTTTTT. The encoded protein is CASNIHTGLSGELFF. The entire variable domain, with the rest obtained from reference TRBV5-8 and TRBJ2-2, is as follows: EAGVTQSPTHLIKTRGQQATLRCSPISGHTSVYWYQQALGLGLQFLLWYDEGEERNRGNFPPRFSGRQFPNYSSELNVNALELEDSALYLCASNIHTGLSGELFFGEGSRLTVL.

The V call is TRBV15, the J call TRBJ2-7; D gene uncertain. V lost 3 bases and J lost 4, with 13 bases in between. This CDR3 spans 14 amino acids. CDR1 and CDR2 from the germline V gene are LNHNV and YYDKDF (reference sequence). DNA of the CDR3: TGTGCCACCAGCAGCGACGGAGATCCATACGAGCAGTACTTC. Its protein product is CATSSDGDPYEQYF.

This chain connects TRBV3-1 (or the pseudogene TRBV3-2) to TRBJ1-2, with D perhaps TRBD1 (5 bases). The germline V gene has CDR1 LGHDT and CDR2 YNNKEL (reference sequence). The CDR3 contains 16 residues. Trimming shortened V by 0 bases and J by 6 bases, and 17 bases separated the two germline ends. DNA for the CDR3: TGTGCCAGCAGCCAAGAATACCGCCCGGGGCGCGATGGCTACACCTTC. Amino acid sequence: CASSQEYRPGRDGYTF.

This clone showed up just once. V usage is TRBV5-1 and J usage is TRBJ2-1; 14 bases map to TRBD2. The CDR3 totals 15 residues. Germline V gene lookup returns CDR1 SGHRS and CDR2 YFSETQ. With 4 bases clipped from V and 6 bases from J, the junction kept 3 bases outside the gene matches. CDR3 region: CASSPGTSGGNEQFF. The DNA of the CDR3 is TGCGCCAGCAGCCCCGGGACTAGCGGGGGCAATGAGCAGTTCTTC.

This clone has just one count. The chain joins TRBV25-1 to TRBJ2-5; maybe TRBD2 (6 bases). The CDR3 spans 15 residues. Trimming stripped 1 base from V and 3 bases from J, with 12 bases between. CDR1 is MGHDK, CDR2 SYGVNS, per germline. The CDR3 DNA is TGTGCCAGCAGTGAATTCGCCGGGGGTGAAGAGACCCAGTACTTC. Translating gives CASSEFAGGEETQYF.

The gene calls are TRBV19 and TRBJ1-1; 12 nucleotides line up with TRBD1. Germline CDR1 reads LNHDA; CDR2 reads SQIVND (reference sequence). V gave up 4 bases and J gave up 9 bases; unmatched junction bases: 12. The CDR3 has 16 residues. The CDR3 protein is CASSKAWGQGARKAFF. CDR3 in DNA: TGTGCCAGTAGTAAGGCGTGGGGACAGGGGGCGCGGAAAGCTTTCTTT.